This is a list of T cell receptor beta chains from one sample in a study of cytomegalovirus exposure and HLA in healthy donors. TCRdb's copy holds only in-frame clones and misses some; the assay was immunoSEQ multiplex PCR. The sample lists 100,000 to 120,000 clones, 78% occurring once. The sequencing input was PBMCs. These receptors were collected from a woman in her twenties or thirties in good health and CMV-seronegative. The CDR3 runs from the conserved cysteine through the conserved F or W. The D gene is left open where the match is weak. Clone sizes are given selectively: once, few, many, or a class where the clone is expanded.

size,V,J,D,CDR3,DNA
.,TRBV5-1,TRBJ1-1,.,CASSLLEENTEAFF,TGCGCCAGCAGCTTGTTGGAGGAGAACACTGAAGCTTTCTTT
.,TRBV15,TRBJ1-3,.,CATSRDRTAGNTIYF,TGTGCCACCAGCAGAGATCGTACAGCTGGAAACACCATATATTTT
.,TRBV28,TRBJ2-7,.,CGNEIYEQYF,TGTGGAAATGAGATTTACGAGCAGTACTTC
few,TRBV7-9,TRBJ2-2,TRBD1,CASSLRQGTNTGELFF,TGTGCCAGCAGCCTCCGACAGGGCACGAACACCGGGGAGCTGTTTTTT
.,TRBV30,TRBJ2-7,TRBD1,CAWRQGQGAYEQYF,TGTGCCTGGAGGCAGGGACAGGGGGCCTACGAGCAGTACTTC
.,TRBV9,TRBJ1-5,TRBD1,CASSLTGATNQPQHF,TGTGCCAGCAGCCTGACAGGGGCTACTAATCAGCCCCAGCATTTT
.,TRBV5-6,TRBJ2-7,.,CASSPDTSYEQYF,TGTGCCAGCAGCCCGGACACGTCCTACGAGCAGTACTTC
.,TRBV9,TRBJ2-7,TRBD2,CASSVAGGGYEQYF,TGTGCCAGCAGCGTAGCGGGGGGTGGCTACGAGCAGTACTTC
.,TRBV7-2,TRBJ2-3,TRBD2,CASSLYVVSSGSVDTQYF,TGTGCCAGCAGCTTATACGTGGTGTCTAGCGGGAGTGTAGATACGCAGTATTTT
.,TRBV28,TRBJ2-5,.,CASSVAGVSEETQYF,TGTGCCAGCAGTGTTGCAGGGGTGAGTGAGGAGACCCAGTACTTC
.,TRBV5-4,TRBJ2-2,.,CASSLGESTGELFF,TGTGCCAGCAGCTTGGGGGAGAGCACCGGGGAGCTGTTTTTT
once,TRBV11-2,TRBJ2-3,TRBD2,CASSLGLAGVTDTQYF,TGTGCCAGCAGCCTGGGACTAGCGGGAGTTACAGATACGCAGTATTTT
.,TRBV29-1,TRBJ2-5,TRBD2,CSVTSGRAGETQYF,TGCAGCGTGACAAGCGGGAGGGCCGGAGAGACCCAGTACTTC
.,TRBV29-1,TRBJ2-7,TRBD1,CSVVDRGRSYEQYF,TGCAGCGTTGTGGACAGGGGGCGATCCTACGAGCAGTACTTC
.,TRBV27,TRBJ1-1,.,CASSIWSAGTEAFF,TGTGCCAGCAGTATTTGGTCGGCGGGCACTGAAGCTTTCTTT
.,TRBV6-5,TRBJ2-2,.,CASRGSGWPGELFF,TGTGCCAGCAGGGGGTCAGGGTGGCCCGGGGAGCTGTTTTTT
.,TRBV19,TRBJ2-1,TRBD2,CASSSSGSSYNEQFF,TGTGCCAGTAGTTCAAGCGGGAGCTCCTACAATGAGCAGTTCTTC
.,TRBV11-2,TRBJ2-3,TRBD2,CASSLRTSGPLPDTQYF,TGTGCCAGCAGCCTCCGGACTAGCGGCCCACTCCCAGATACGCAGTATTTT
.,TRBV15,TRBJ1-2,.,CATSRAGARGYTF,TGTGCCACCAGCAGAGCAGGGGCCCGGGGCTACACCTTC
.,TRBV11-2,TRBJ1-6,.,CASSHSGLNSPLHF,TGTGCCAGCAGCCACTCAGGGCTTAATTCACCCCTCCACTTT
once,TRBV4-2,TRBJ2-3,.,CASSQDSLEVPSTDTQYF,TGTGCCAGCAGCCAAGATAGTCTAGAGGTACCTAGCACAGATACGCAGTATTTT
.,TRBV6-5,TRBJ1-1,TRBD1,CASRSTGGTEAFF,TGTGCCAGCAGATCGACAGGGGGGACTGAAGCTTTCTTT
.,TRBV15,TRBJ1-4,.,CATSHSFNEKLFF,TGTGCCACCAGCCACAGCTTCAATGAAAAACTGTTTTTT
.,TRBV2,TRBJ1-6,TRBD1,CASSVEDRGMIRLNSPLHF,TGTGCCAGCAGTGTGGAGGACAGGGGAATGATCCGCCTTAATTCACCCCTCCACTTT
.,TRBV29-1,TRBJ2-3,TRBD1,CSVRLGQVSTDTQYF,TGCAGCGTCCGACTGGGACAGGTTAGCACAGATACGCAGTATTTT